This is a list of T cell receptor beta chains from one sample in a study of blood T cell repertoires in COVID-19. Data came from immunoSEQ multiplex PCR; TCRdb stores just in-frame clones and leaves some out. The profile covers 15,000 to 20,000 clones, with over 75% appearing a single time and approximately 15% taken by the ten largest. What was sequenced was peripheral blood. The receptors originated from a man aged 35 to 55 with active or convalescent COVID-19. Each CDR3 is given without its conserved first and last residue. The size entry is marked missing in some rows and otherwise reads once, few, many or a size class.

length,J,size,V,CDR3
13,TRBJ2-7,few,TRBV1,TSSQEGVLFYEQY
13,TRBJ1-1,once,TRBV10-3,ALKATGGDGTEAF
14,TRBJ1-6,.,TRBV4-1,ASSRLSGVDNSPLH
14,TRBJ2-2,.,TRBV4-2,ASSQDQLSITGELF
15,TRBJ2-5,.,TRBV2,ASSRLAGGSLQETQY
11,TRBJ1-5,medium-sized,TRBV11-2,ASSLDRIQSQH
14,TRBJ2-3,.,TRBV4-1,ASSLYGGGGTDTQY
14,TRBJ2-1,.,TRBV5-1,ASSAAGTNVNNEQF
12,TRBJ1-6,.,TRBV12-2,ASDLGAGNSPLH
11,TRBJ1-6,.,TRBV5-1,ASSLEQNSPLH
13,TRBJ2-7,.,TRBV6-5,ASRSPAGGSYEQY